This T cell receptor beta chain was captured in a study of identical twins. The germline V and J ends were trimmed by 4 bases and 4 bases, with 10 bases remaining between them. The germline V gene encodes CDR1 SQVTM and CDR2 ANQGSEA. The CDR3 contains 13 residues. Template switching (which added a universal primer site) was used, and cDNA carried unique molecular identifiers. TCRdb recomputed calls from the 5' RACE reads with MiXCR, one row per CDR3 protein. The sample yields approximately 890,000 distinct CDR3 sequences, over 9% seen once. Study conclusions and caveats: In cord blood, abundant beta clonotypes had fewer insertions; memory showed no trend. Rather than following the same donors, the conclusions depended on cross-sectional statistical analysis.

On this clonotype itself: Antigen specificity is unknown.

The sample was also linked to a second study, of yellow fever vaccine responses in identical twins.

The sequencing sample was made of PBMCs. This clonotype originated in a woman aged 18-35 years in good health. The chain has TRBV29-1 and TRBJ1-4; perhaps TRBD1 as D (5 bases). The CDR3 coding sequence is TGCAGCGTTGCTCGGGGCCTTAATGAAAAACTGTTTTTT. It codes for CSVARGLNEKLFF.